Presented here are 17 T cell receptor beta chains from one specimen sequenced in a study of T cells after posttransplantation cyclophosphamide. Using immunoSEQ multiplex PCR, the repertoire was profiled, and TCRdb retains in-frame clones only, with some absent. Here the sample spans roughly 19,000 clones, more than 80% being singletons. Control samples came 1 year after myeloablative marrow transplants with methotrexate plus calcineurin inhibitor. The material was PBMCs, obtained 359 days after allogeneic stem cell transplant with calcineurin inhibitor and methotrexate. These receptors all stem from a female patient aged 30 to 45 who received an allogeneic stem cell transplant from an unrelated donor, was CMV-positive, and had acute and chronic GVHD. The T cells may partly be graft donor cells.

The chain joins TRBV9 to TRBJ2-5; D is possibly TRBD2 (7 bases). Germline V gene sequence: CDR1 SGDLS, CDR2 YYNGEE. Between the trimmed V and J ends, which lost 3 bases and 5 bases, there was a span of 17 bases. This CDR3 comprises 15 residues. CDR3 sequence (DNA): TGTGCCAGCAGCGGGGGGGGGACAAACGGGGAGACCCAGTACTTC. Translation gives CASSGGGTNGETQYF.

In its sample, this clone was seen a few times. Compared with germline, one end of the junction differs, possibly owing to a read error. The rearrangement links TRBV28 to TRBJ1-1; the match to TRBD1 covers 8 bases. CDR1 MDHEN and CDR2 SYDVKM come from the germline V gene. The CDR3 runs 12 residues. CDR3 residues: CASSLSWSGGYF. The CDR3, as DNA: TGTGCCAGCAGTTTATCGTGGTCAGGGGGCTACTTT.

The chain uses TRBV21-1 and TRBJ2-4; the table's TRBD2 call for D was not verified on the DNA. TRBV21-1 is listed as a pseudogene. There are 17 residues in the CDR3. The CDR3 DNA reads TGTGCCAGCAGGCTGAATCGAGCGGAGCTAGCCAAAAACATTCAGTACTTC. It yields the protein CASRLNRAELAKNIQYF.

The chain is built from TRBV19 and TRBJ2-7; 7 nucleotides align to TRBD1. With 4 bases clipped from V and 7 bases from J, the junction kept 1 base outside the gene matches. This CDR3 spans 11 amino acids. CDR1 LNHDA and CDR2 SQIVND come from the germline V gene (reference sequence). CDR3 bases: TGTGCCAGTAGTACAGGGGGTGAGCAGTACTTC. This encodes CASSTGGEQYF.

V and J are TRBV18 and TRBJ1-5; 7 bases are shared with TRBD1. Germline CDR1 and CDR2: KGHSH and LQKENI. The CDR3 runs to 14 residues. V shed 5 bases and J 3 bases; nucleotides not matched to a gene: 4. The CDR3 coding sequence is TGTGCCAGCTCAACGACAGGGAACAATCAGCCCCAGCATTTT. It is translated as CASSTTGNNQPQHF. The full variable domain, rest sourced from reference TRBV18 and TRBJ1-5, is NAGVMQNPRHLVRRRGQEARLRCSPMKGHSHVYWYRQLPEEGLKFMVYLQKENIIDESGMPKERFSAEFPKEGPSILRIQQVVRGDSAAYFCASSTTGNNQPQHFGDGTRLSIL.

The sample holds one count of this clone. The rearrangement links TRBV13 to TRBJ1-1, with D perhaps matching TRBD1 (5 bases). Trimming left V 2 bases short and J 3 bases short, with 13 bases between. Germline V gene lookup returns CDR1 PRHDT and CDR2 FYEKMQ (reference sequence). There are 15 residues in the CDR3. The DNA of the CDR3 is TGTGCCAGCAGCTTACGGGGGTCCGGGGACACTGAAGCTTTCTTT. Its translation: CASSLRGSGDTEAFF.

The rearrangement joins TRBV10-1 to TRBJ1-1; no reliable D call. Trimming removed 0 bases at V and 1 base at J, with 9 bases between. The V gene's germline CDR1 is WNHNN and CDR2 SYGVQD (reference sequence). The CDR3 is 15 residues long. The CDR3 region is CASSESAGPNTEAFF. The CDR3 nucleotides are TGCGCCAGCAGTGAGTCTGCGGGTCCGAACACTGAAGCTTTCTTT.

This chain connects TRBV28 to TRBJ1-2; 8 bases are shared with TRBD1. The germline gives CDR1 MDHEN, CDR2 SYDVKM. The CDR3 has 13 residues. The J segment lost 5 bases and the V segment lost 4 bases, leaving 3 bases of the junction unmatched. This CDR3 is CASSWTGTYGYTF. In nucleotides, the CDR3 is TGTGCCAGCAGTTGGACAGGGACTTATGGCTACACCTTC.

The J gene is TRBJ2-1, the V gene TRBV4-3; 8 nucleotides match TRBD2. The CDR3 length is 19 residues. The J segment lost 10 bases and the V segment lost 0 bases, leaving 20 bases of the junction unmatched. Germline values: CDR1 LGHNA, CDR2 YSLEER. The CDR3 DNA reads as TGCGCCAGCAGCCAAGACGGGGATGGCGGGAGGCCCTCGAGGGACGAGCAGTTCTTC. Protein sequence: CASSQDGDGGRPSRDEQFF.

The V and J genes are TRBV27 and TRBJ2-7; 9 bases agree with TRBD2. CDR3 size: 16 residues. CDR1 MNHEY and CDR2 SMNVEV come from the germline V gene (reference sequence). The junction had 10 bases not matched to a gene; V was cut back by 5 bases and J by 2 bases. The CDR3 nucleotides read TGTGCCAGCAGTGCCCGACTAGCGGTTAGTGCCTACGAGCAGTACTTC. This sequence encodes CASSARLAVSAYEQYF.

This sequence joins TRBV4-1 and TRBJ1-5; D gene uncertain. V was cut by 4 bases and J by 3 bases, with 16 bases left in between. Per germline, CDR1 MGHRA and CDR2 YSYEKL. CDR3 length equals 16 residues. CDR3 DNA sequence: TGCGCCAGCAGCCTCGACCGGGCGGGGTACAATCAGCCCCAGCATTTT. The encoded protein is CASSLDRAGYNQPQHF.

The CDR3 nucleotides are TGTGCCAGCAGCCCTTGGACTAGCGGGAGTTTGGCCGGGGAGCTGTTTTTT. It is translated as CASSPWTSGSLAGELFF. The chain recombines TRBV9 with TRBJ2-2; 13 bases match TRBD2. The germline CDR1 and CDR2 sequences are SGDLS and YYNGEE. The CDR3 is made up of 17 amino acids. J lost 6 bases, V lost 4 bases, and 9 bases had no gene match.

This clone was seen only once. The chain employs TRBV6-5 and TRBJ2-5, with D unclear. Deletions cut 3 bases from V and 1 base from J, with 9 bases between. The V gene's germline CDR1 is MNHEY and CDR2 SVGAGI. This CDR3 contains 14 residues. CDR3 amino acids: CASSYSLTQETQYF. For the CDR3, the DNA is TGTGCCAGCAGTTATTCCCTAACCCAAGAGACCCAGTACTTC.

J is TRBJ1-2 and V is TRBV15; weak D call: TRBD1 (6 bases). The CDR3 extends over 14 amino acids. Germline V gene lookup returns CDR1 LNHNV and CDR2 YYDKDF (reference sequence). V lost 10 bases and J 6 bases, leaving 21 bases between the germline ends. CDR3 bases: TGTGCCAAGAGACCTCCGTACAGGGCGGATGGCTACACCTTC. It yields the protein CAKRPPYRADGYTF. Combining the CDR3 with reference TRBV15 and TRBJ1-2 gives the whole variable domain DAMVIQNPRYQVTQFGKPVTLSCSQTLNHNVMYWYQQKSSQAPKLLFHYYDKDFNNEADTPDNFQSRRPNTSFCFLDIRSPGLGDTAMYLCAKRPPYRADGYTFGSGTRLTVV.

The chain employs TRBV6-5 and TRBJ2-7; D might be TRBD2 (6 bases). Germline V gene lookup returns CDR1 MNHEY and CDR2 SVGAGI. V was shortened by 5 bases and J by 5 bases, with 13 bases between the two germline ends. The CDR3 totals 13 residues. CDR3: CASSPGGVNEQYV. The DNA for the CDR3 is TGTGCCAGCAGTCCCGGAGGGGTTAACGAGCAGTACGTC.

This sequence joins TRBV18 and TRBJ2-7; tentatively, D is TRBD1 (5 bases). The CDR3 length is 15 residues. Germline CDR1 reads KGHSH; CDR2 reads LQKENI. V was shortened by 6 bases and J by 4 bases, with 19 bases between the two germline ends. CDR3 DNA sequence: TGTGCCAGCTCTCTTTTGGACACCGGTCTTTACGAGCAGTACGTC. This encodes CASSLLDTGLYEQYV.

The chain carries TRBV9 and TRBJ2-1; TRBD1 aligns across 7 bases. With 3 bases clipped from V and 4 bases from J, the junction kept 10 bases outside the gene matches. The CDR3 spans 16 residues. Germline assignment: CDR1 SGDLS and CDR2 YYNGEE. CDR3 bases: TGTGCCAGCAGCGCCTTACCGGGACAGCGTTACAATGAGCAGTTCTTC. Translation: CASSALPGQRYNEQFF. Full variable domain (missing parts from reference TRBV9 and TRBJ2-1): DSGVTQTPKHLITATGQRVTLRCSPRSGDLSVYWYQQSLDQGLQFLIQYYNGEERAKGNILERFSAQQFPDLHSELNLSSLELGDSALYFCASSALPGQRYNEQFFGPGTRLTVL.